Listed below are T cell receptor beta chains from one sample, sequenced in a study of blood T cell repertoires in COVID-19. Assay used: immunoSEQ multiplex PCR; TCRdb lists only in-frame clones, some missing. The sample shows around 60,000 clones, nearly 90% of them seen only once. What was sequenced was peripheral blood. The receptors derive from a middle-aged man with active COVID-19. Each CDR3 is given with its conserved first and last residue. The D gene is left open where the match is weak. The listing skips clone size in some rows; elsewhere it reads once, few, many or a size class.

clone size,D gene,CDR3 length,J gene,V gene,CDR3 protein,CDR3 DNA
NA,TRBD2,15,TRBJ2-3,TRBV3-1/TRBV3-2,CASSPGLAGEETQYF,TGTGCCAGCAGCCCTGGTCTAGCGGGGGAAGAAACGCAGTATTTT
NA,NA,15,TRBJ1-5,TRBV6-2/TRBV6-3,CASSYAGESNQPQHF,TGTGCCAGCAGTTACGCCGGGGAAAGCAATCAGCCCCAGCATTTT
NA,NA,17,TRBJ2-6,TRBV15,CATSRRGPSNGANVLTF,TGTGCCACCAGCAGAAGGGGTCCTTCGAACGGGGCCAACGTCCTGACTTTC
NA,NA,14,TRBJ1-2,TRBV5-1,CASSLEAGVNGYTF,TGCGCCAGCAGCTTGGAGGCGGGAGTGAATGGCTACACCTTC
NA,NA,12,TRBJ1-6,TRBV12-3/TRBV12-4,CASRQYNSPLHF,TGTGCCAGCAGACAATATAATTCACCCCTCCACTTT
NA,TRBD1,17,TRBJ1-6,TRBV6-1,CASSEGTGGDFYSPLHF,TGTGCCAGCAGTGAAGGCACAGGGGGGGACTTCTATTCACCCCTCCACTTT
NA,NA,14,TRBJ1-4,TRBV5-1,CASSLAGSAEKLFF,TGCGCCAGCAGCTTGGCCGGGAGCGCCGAAAAACTGTTTTTT
NA,TRBD2,19,TRBJ2-3,TRBV7-2,CASSFHPGLAGGPTDTQYF,TGTGCCAGCAGCTTCCACCCGGGACTAGCGGGGGGGCCAACAGATACGCAGTATTTT
NA,TRBD2,14,TRBJ2-7,TRBV11-2,CASSSSGGDYEQYF,TGTGCCAGCAGCTCTAGCGGGGGGGACTACGAGCAGTACTTC
once,NA,15,TRBJ2-7,TRBV5-6,CASSLVPGSGHEQYF,TGTGCCAGCAGCTTGGTACCAGGGTCAGGCCACGAGCAGTACTTC
NA,NA,15,TRBJ2-7,TRBV5-4,CASSLVGAGSYEQYF,TGTGCCAGCAGCTTGGTAGGGGCGGGATCCTACGAGCAGTACTTC
NA,TRBD1,15,TRBJ2-5,TRBV5-1,CASSSATGQGETQYF,TGCGCCAGCAGCTCAGCAACGGGACAGGGGGAGACCCAGTACTTC
NA,NA,15,TRBJ1-1,TRBV6-6,CASTQKRARGTEAFF,TGTGCCAGCACCCAAAAGCGGGCGAGAGGGACTGAAGCTTTCTTT